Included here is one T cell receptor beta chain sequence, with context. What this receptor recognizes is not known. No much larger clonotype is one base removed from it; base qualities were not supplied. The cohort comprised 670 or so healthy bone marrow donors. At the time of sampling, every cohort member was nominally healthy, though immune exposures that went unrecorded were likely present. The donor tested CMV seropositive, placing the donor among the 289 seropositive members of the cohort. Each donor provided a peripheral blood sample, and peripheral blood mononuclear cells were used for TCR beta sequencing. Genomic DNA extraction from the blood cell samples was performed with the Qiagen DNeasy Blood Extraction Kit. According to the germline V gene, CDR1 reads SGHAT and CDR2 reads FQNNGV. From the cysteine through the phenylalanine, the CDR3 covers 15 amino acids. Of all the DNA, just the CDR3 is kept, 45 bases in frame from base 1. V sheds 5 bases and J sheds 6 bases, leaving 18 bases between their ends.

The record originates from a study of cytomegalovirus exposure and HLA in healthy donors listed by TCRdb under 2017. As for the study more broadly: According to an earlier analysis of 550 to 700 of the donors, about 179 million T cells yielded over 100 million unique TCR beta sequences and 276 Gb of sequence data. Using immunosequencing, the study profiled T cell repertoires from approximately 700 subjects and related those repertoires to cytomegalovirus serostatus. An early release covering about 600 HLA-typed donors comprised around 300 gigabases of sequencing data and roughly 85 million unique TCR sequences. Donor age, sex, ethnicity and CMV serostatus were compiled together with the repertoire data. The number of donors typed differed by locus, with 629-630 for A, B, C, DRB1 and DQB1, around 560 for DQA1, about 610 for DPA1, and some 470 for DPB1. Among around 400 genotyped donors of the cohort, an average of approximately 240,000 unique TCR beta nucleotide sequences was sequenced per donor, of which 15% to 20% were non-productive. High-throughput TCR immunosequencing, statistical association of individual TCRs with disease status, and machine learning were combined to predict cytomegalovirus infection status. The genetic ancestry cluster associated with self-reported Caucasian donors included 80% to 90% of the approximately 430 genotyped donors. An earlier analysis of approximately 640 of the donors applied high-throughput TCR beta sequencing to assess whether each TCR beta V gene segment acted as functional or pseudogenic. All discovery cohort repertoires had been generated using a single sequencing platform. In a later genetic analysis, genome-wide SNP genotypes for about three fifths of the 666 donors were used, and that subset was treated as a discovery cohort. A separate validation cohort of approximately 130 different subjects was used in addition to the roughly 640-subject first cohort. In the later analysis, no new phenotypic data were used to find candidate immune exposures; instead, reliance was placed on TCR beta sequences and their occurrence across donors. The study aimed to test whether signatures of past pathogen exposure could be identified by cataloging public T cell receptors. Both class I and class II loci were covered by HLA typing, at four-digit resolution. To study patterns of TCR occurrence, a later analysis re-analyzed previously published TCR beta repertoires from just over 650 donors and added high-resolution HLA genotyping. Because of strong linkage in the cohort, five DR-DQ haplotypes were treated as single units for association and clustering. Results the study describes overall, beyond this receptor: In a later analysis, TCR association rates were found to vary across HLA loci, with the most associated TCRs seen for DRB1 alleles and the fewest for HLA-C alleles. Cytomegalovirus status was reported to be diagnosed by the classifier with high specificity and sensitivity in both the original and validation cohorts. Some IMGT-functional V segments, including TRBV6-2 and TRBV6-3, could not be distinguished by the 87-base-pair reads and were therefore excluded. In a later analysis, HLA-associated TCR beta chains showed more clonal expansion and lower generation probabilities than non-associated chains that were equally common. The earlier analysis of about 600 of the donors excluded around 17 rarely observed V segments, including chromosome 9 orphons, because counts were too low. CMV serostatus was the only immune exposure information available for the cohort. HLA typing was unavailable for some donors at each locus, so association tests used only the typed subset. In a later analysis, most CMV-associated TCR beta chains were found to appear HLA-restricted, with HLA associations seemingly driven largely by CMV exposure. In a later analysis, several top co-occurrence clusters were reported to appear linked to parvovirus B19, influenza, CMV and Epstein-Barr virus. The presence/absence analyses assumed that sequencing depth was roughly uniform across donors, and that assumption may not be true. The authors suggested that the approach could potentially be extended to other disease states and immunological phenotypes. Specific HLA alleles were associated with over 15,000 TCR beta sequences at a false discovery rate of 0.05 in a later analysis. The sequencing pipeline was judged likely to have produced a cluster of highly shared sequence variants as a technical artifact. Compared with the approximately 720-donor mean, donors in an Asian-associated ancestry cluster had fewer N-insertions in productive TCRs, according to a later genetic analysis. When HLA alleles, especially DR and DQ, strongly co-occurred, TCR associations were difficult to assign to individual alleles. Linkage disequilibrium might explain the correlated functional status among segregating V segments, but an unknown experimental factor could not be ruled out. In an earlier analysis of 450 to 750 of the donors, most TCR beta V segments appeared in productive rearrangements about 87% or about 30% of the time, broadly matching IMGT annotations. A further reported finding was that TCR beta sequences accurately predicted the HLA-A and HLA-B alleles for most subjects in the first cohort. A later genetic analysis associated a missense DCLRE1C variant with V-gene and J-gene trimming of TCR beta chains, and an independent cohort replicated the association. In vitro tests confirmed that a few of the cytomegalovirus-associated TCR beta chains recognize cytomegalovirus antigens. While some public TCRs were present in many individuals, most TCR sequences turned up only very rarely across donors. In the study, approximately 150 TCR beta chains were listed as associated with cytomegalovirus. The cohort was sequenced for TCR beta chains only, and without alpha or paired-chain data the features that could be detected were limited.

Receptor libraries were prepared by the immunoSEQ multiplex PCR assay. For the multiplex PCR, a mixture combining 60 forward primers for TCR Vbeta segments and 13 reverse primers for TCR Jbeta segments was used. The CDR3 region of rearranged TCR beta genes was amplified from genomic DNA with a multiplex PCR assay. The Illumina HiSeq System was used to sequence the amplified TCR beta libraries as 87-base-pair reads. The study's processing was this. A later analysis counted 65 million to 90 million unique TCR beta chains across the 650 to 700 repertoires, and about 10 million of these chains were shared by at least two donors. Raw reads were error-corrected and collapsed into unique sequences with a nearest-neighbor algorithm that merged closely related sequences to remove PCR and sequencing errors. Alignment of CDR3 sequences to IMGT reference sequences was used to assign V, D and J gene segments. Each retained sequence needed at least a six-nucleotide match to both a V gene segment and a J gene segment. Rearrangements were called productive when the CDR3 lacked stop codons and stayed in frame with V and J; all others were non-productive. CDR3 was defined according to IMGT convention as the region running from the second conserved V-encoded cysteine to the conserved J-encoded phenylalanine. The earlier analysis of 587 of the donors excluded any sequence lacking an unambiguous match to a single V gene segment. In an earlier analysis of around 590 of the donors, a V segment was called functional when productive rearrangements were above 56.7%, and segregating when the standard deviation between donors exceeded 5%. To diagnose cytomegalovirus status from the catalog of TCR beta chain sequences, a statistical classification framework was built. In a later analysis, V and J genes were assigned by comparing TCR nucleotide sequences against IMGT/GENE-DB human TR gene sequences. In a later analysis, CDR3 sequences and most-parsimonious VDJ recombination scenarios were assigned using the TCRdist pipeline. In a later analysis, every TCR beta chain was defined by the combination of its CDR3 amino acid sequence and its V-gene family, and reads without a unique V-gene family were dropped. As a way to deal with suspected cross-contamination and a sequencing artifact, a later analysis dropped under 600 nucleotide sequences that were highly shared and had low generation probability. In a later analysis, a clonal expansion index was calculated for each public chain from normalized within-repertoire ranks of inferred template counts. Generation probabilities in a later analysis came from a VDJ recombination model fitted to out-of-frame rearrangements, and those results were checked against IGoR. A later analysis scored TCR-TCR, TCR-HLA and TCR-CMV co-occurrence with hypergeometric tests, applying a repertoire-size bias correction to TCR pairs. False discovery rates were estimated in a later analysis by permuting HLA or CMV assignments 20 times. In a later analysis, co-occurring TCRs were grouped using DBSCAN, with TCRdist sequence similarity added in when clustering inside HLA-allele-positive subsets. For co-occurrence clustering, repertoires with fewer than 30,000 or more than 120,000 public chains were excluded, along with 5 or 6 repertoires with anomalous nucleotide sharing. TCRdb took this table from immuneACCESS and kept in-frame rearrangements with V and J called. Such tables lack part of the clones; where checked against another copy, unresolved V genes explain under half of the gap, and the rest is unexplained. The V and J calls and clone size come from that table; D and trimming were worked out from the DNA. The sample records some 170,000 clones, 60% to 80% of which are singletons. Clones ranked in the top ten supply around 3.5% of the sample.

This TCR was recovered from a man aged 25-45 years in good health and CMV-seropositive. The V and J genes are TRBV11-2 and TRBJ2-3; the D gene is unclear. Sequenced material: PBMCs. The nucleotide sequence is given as TGTGCCAGCAGCCCTAGATCCTCTCGGGTGGATACGCAGTATTTT. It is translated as CASSPRSSRVDTQYF.